These 30 T cell receptor beta chains were sequenced from one sample in a study of beta chain features in type 1 diabetes. Reverse transcribing all isolated RNA meant expressed TCRB transcripts were sequenced. Profiling relied on immunoSEQ multiplex PCR, and the TCRdb table lists in-frame clones only, not all of them. The sample has 300,000 to 450,000 clones, roughly a tenth seen once. Study-wide findings and caveats: Across all four CD4+ subsets, people with type 1 diabetes showed modestly shorter TCRB CDR3s.

The antigens of these receptors remain unknown. The sequenced sample was central memory CD4+ T cells from blood. These TCRs come from a man between 25 and 39 years old with type 1 diabetes.

This clone was observed a handful of times. One junction end does not reproduce the germline sequence, and a read error may be involved. Different DNA sequences within this sample yield the same CDR3. The chain has TRBV4-1 and TRBJ2-5; D may be TRBD1 (5 bases). The V gene's germline CDR1 is MGHRA and CDR2 YSYEKL. There are 15 residues in the CDR3. CDR3 DNA: TGTGCCAGCAGCCAGGGAAGACGTAACGAAGAGACCCAGTACTTC. Its protein is CASSQGRRNEETQYF.

In nucleotides, the CDR3 is TGTGCCAGCAGCTCCTATTCGACAGGGAATGAGCAGTTCTTC. Translated: CASSSYSTGNEQFF. The gene calls are TRBV5-5 and TRBJ2-1; TRBD1 matches at 7 bases. CDR3 length: 14 residues. Germline loops: CDR1 SGHKS, CDR2 YYEKEE (reference sequence). The J segment lost 7 bases and the V segment lost 3 bases, leaving 7 bases of the junction unmatched.

This clone was picked up a small number of times. The genes are TRBV29-1 and TRBJ2-5; 10 bases are shared with TRBD2. CDR1 and CDR2 (germline): SQVTM, ANQGSEA. V shed 7 bases and J 2 bases; nucleotides not matched to a gene: 7. The CDR3 length is 14 residues. The CDR3 protein is CSATGLARQETQYF. The CDR3, as DNA: TGCAGCGCCACGGGACTAGCGCGACAAGAGACCCAGTACTTC.

This clone was counted between two and nine times. This chain links TRBV7-2 with TRBJ2-2; 8 bases map to TRBD1. V gave up 3 bases and J gave up 5 bases; unmatched junction bases: 5. Per the germline V gene, CDR1 is SGHTA and CDR2 is FQGNSA. CDR3 size: 15 residues. The CDR3: CASSLGQGATGELFF. Here the CDR3 DNA reads TGTGCCAGCAGCTTGGGTCAGGGGGCAACCGGGGAGCTGTTTTTT. The entire variable domain, with the rest obtained from reference TRBV7-2 and TRBJ2-2, is as follows: GAGVSQSPSNKVTEKGKDVELRCDPISGHTALYWYRQSLGQGLEFLIYFQGNSAPDKSGLPSDRFSAERTGGSVSTLTIQRTQQEDSAVYLCASSLGQGATGELFFGEGSRLTVL.

The rearrangement uses TRBV2 and TRBJ2-2, with 7 bases that match TRBD2. CDR1 is SNHLY and CDR2 is FYNNEI in the germline V gene. The ends lost 7 bases at V and 5 bases at J; junction bases unmatched: 10. The CDR3 is 15 residues long. The CDR3 nucleotides read TGTGCCAGCACCCCCTGGGGGACTACAACCGGGGAGCTGTTTTTT. Translated, it gives CASTPWGTTTGELFF.

The chain couples TRBV5-6 to TRBJ2-7; tentative D call: TRBD2 (6 bases). CDR1 SGHDT and CDR2 YYEEEE come from the germline V gene. V lost 4 bases to trimming and J lost 3 bases, with 14 bases between them. The CDR3 is 14 amino acids. The CDR3 here is CASSSGRRGYEQYF. The CDR3 region has the DNA TGTGCCAGCAGCAGCGGACGGCGGGGCTACGAGCAGTACTTC.

The table lists this clone with a few counts. This chain links TRBV6-5 with TRBJ2-4; perhaps D is TRBD1 or TRBD2 (5 bases each). Germline loops: CDR1 MNHEY, CDR2 SVGAGI. The CDR3 has 16 residues. V lost 0 bases to trimming and J lost 1 base, with 10 bases between them. CDR3: CASSYSPGLAKNIQYF. Here the CDR3 DNA reads TGTGCCAGCAGTTACTCTCCGGGGCTGGCCAAAAACATTCAGTACTTC.

This clone was seen more than once but under ten times. V gene TRBV30 combines with J gene TRBJ2-3, with 14 bases that match TRBD2. This CDR3 is built from 16 residues. Germline V gives CDR1 GTSNPN, CDR2 SVGIG (reference sequence). V dropped 3 bases and J dropped 4; count of bases not matched to a gene: 6. The CDR3 is CAWRQTSGRAPDTQYF. The CDR3 bases are TGTGCCTGGAGACAGACTAGCGGGAGGGCCCCAGATACGCAGTATTTT.

Ten or more counts support this clone. The chain joins TRBV7-9 to TRBJ1-3; TRBD1 is a possible D gene (5 bases). The ends were cut back, 5 bases at V and 0 bases at J, with 14 bases in the middle. Germline values: CDR1 SEHNR, CDR2 FQNEAQ (reference sequence). The CDR3 is 16 residues long. The CDR3 sequence is CASSPPGTSSGNTIYF. The CDR3 nucleotides are TGTGCCAGCAGCCCCCCGGGGACGAGCTCTGGAAACACCATATATTTT. The entire variable domain, with the rest obtained from reference TRBV7-9 and TRBJ1-3, is as follows: DTGVSQNPRHKITKRGQNVTFRCDPISEHNRLYWYRQTLGQGPEFLTYFQNEAQLEKSRLLSDRFSAERPKGSFSTLEIQRTEQGDSAMYLCASSPPGTSSGNTIYFGEGSWLTVV.

This clone was picked up a small number of times. This sequence joins TRBV9 and TRBJ2-5; a possible D gene is TRBD1 (6 bases). This CDR3 is 15 amino acids long. V lost 3 bases and J 0 bases, leaving 12 bases between the germline ends. Per the germline V gene, CDR1 is SGDLS and CDR2 is YYNGEE. The CDR3 DNA follows: TGTGCCAGCAGCGGGACAGCCGTTTACCAAGAGACCCAGTACTTC. Protein product: CASSGTAVYQETQYF. Filled out from reference TRBV9 and TRBJ2-5, the complete variable domain reads DSGVTQTPKHLITATGQRVTLRCSPRSGDLSVYWYQQSLDQGLQFLIQYYNGEERAKGNILERFSAQQFPDLHSELNLSSLELGDSALYFCASSGTAVYQETQYFGPGTRLLVL.

The V gene is TRBV30, the J gene TRBJ2-5; D tentatively reads TRBD1 or TRBD2 (6 bases each). Per germline, CDR1 GTSNPN and CDR2 SVGIG (reference sequence). Trimming stripped 4 bases from V and 5 bases from J, with 14 bases between. The CDR3 has 13 amino acids. Written as DNA, the CDR3 is TGTGCCTGGAAGGGGGGTTGGGGGGAGACCCAGTACTTC. This encodes CAWKGGWGETQYF.

This clone was seen more than once but under ten times. The chain employs TRBV15 and TRBJ1-1; D uncertain. Germline CDR1 is LNHNV and CDR2 is YYDKDF (reference sequence). The CDR3 length is 13 residues. V was pared by 0 bases and J by 4 bases, with 6 bases between. The CDR3 DNA reads as TGTGCCACCAGCAGAGACCGGTTCACTGAAGCTTTCTTT. Protein: CATSRDRFTEAFF.

This clone was observed a few times. This chain uses TRBV5-6 with TRBJ1-4, with TRBD1 identical over 8 bases. V lost 4 bases to trimming and J lost 0 bases; unmatched junction nucleotides: 5. This CDR3 spans 16 amino acids. Germline assignment: CDR1 SGHDT and CDR2 YYEEEE. In DNA form, the CDR3 reads TGTGCCAGCAGCGGGAGGACAGGGACAACTAATGAAAAACTGTTTTTT. It codes for CASSGRTGTTNEKLFF.

This clone has just a few counts. The chain has TRBV7-9 and TRBJ2-7, with a tentative D call TRBD1 (6 bases). This CDR3 is 14 amino acids long. Germline CDR1 is SEHNR and CDR2 is FQNEAQ (reference sequence). V was shortened by 5 bases and J by 10 bases, with 21 bases between the two germline ends. CDR3 in amino acids: CASSMGATSYGQYF. For the CDR3, the DNA is TGTGCCAGCAGCATGGGGGCTACCAGTTATGGACAGTACTTC.

This clone appeared many times. The chain couples TRBV7-3 to TRBJ2-7; TRBD1 might be the D (6 bases). From germline, CDR1 is SGHTA and CDR2 FQGTGA. The V end lost 5 bases, the J end lost 6 bases, and 17 bases lay between the germline ends. This CDR3 contains 14 residues. The CDR3 region is CASSTQGPTAEQYF. CDR3 nucleotides: TGTGCCAGCAGCACCCAGGGGCCGACAGCCGAGCAGTACTTC.

The rearrangement joins TRBV11-2 to TRBJ2-5; TRBD1 might be the D (6 bases). The CDR3 contains 15 residues. V dropped 0 bases and J dropped 2 bases, with 10 bases sitting between them. Germline V gives CDR1 SGHAT, CDR2 FQNNGV. As DNA, the CDR3 is TGTGCCAGCAGCTTAGACACAGGGAGACAAGAGACCCAGTACTTC. Translating gives CASSLDTGRQETQYF.

J is TRBJ2-2 and V is TRBV18, with TRBD1 identical over 12 bases. The CDR3 sequence is 15 residues long. Looked up from germline, CDR1 is KGHSH and CDR2 is LQKENI. Unmatched junction bases numbered 3, after V lost 3 bases and J lost 7 bases. CDR3 sequence (DNA): TGTGCCAGCTCACCGGGGACAGGGGGCATCGGGGAGCTGTTTTTT. This encodes CASSPGTGGIGELFF.

This clone was recorded many times. The chain is built from TRBV4-2 and TRBJ2-7; 7 positions agree with TRBD1. CDR1 and CDR2 (germline): LGHNA, YNFKEQ. The CDR3 runs 16 residues. Trimming removed 6 bases from V and 0 bases from J; junction bases left unmatched: 11. The CDR3 sequence is CASSLKNDRDSYEQYF. Written as DNA, the CDR3 is TGTGCCAGCAGTCTGAAAAACGACAGGGACTCCTACGAGCAGTACTTC.

The chain has TRBV2 and TRBJ1-4, with D maybe TRBD1 (5 bases). Germline V CDR1 and CDR2: SNHLY, FYNNEI. CDR3 size: 13 residues. Trimming pared 6 bases from V and 4 bases from J, leaving 9 bases between. Here the CDR3 DNA reads TGTGCCAGCAGACGACAGCTTAATGAAAAACTGTTTTTT. Protein: CASRRQLNEKLFF.

The genes are TRBV7-2 and TRBJ2-4, with D maybe TRBD1 (5 bases). There are 14 residues in the CDR3. Trimming stripped 7 bases from V and 8 bases from J, with 18 bases between. In germline, CDR1 is SGHTA, CDR2 FQGNSA. The CDR3 is CASKTSGAIDIQYF. CDR3 nucleotides: TGTGCCAGCAAAACATCTGGGGCCATAGACATTCAGTACTTC.

This clone has more than one count but fewer than ten. The chain is built from TRBV4-3 and TRBJ2-1, with D maybe TRBD2 (6 bases). CDR1 is LGHNA and CDR2 is YSLEER in the germline V gene. V was pared by 0 bases and J by 8 bases, with 20 bases between. The CDR3 sequence is 17 residues long. CDR3 nucleotide sequence: TGCGCCAGCAGCCAAGATGGCCGGCTAGCGTACGGCTATGAGCAGTTCTTC. Translation gives CASSQDGRLAYGYEQFF.

The V and J genes are TRBV5-4 and TRBJ2-1; 9 nucleotides match TRBD2. Germline V gene lookup returns CDR1 SGHNT and CDR2 YYREEE (reference sequence). This CDR3 is 15 amino acids long. V trimming: 0 bases; J trimming: 6 bases; junction bases outside the gene matches: 4. The CDR3, as DNA: TGTGCCAGCAGCTTGGATAGCGGGAGTGGCAATGAGCAGTTCTTC. Amino acid sequence: CASSLDSGSGNEQFF. Looking up the rest from reference TRBV5-4 and TRBJ2-1 gives the full variable domain: ETGVTQSPTHLIKTRGQQVTLRCSSQSGHNTVSWYQQALGQGPQFIFQYYREEENGRGNFPPRFSGLQFPNYSSELNVNALELDDSALYLCASSLDSGSGNEQFFGPGTRLTVL.

The rearrangement uses TRBV2 and TRBJ1-2; weak D call: TRBD1 (5 bases). V was clipped by 9 bases and J by 7 bases, with 15 bases between them. CDR1 and CDR2 (germline): SNHLY, FYNNEI. The CDR3 runs 12 residues. The CDR3 spells CASRTVGAGYTF. CDR3 DNA sequence: TGTGCCAGTAGGACGGTCGGGGCTGGCTACACCTTC.

This rearrangement joins TRBV5-1 to TRBJ1-2; 8 positions match TRBD1. Per germline, CDR1 SGHRS and CDR2 YFSETQ. The V gene end was trimmed by 0 bases and the J gene end by 0 bases; junction bases not matched to a gene: 7. CDR3 length: 17 amino acids. The CDR3 loop is CASSLEGTGLANYGYTF. CDR3 nucleotide sequence: TGCGCCAGCAGCTTGGAGGGGACAGGACTAGCTAACTATGGCTACACCTTC.

In its sample, this clone was seen many times. V and J are TRBV15 and TRBJ1-5; no reliable D call. The CDR3 totals 13 residues. Deletions cut 4 bases from V and 5 bases from J, with 9 bases between. Germline CDR1 reads LNHNV; CDR2 reads YYDKDF (reference sequence). For the CDR3, the DNA is TGTGCCACCAGCAAGGACCCCTATCAGCCCCAGCATTTT. Its translation is CATSKDPYQPQHF.

The chain recombines TRBV7-2 with TRBJ1-5, with 9 nucleotides matching TRBD1. Trimming at V came to 5 bases and at J to 4 bases, leaving 3 bases not matched to a gene. CDR1 and CDR2 from the germline V gene are SGHTA and FQGNSA. The CDR3 is made up of 14 amino acids. The CDR3, as DNA: TGTGCCAGCAGCCCGACAGGGGGAAATCAGCCCCAGCATTTT. Translation gives CASSPTGGNQPQHF. The entire variable domain, with the rest obtained from reference TRBV7-2 and TRBJ1-5, is as follows: GAGVSQSPSNKVTEKGKDVELRCDPISGHTALYWYRQSLGQGLEFLIYFQGNSAPDKSGLPSDRFSAERTGGSVSTLTIQRTQQEDSAVYLCASSPTGGNQPQHFGDGTRLSIL.

This clone appeared a few times. This rearrangement joins TRBV19 to TRBJ1-1; D might be TRBD1 (5 bases). The CDR3 loop spans 15 amino acids. Trimming shortened V by 6 bases and J by 1 base, and 15 bases separated the two germline ends. Germline CDR1 LNHDA, CDR2 SQIVND (reference sequence). The CDR3 reads CASRDPGLGNTEAFF. The CDR3 nucleotides read TGTGCCAGTAGAGATCCGGGACTAGGGAACACTGAAGCTTTCTTT.

This clone was detected many times. V gene TRBV28 combines with J gene TRBJ2-5; 7 bases agree with TRBD2. The CDR3 has 14 residues. The ends lost 8 bases at V and 4 bases at J; junction bases unmatched: 10. In germline, CDR1 is MDHEN, CDR2 SYDVKM. Here the CDR3 reads CASRRTSGGETQYF. CDR3 bases: TGTGCCAGCCGGCGGACATCGGGAGGAGAGACCCAGTACTTC. The variable domain in full, completed from reference TRBV28 and TRBJ2-5, reads DVKVTQSSRYLVKRTGEKVFLECVQDMDHENMFWYRQDPGLGLRLIYFSYDVKMKEKGDIPEGYSVSREKKERFSLILESASTNQTSMYLCASRRTSGGETQYFGPGTRLLVL.

The rearrangement uses TRBV6-1 and TRBJ1-2; TRBD1 is a possible D gene (5 bases). The CDR3 covers 13 residues. CDR1 and CDR2 from the germline V gene are MNHNS and SASEGT. V lost 6 bases and J lost 3, with 11 bases in between. In nucleotides, the CDR3 is TGTGCCAGCAGCTCCGGGACTTACTATGGCTACACCTTC. It is translated as CASSSGTYYGYTF.

The rearrangement links TRBV6-6 to TRBJ2-7; D gene uncertain. The CDR3 is made up of 14 amino acids. The V end lost 5 bases, the J end lost 1 base, and 12 bases lay between the germline ends. CDR1 and CDR2 from the germline V gene are MNHNY and SVGAGI (reference sequence). The CDR3 sequence is CASSEDRHSYEQYF. In nucleotides, the CDR3 is TGTGCCAGCAGTGAGGACCGACATTCCTACGAGCAGTACTTC.